Shown below are 21 T cell receptor beta chains from a single sample sequenced in a study of human T cells and chemical hapten exposure. One entry per CDR3 protein, called by TCRdb with MiXCR from the RACE reads. The sample holds roughly 100,000 distinct CDR3 sequences, 9% to 9.5% seen once. Time point meaning: patch test 2, 6 weeks after DPC sensitization. Treatment meaning: therapeutic diphenylcyclopropenone sensitization with weekly scalp DPC. This specimen was whole blood, taken in connection with sensitization to the hapten diphenylcyclopropenone (DPC). The receptors derive from a woman in her forties with alopecia areata. Some clones in this sample may be carry-over from other donors' samples.

In its sample, this clonotype was seen many times. The V and J genes are TRBV29-1 and TRBJ1-3; no clear D. CDR3 length: 13 amino acids. V lost 6 bases and J lost 0, with 9 bases in between. Per the germline V gene, CDR1 is SQVTM and CDR2 is ANQGSEA. The CDR3, as DNA: TGCAGCGTGAGGAACCTCTCTGGAAACACCATATATTTT. Translation: CSVRNLSGNTIYF.

This clonotype was seen ten or more times. This chain uses TRBV4-1 with TRBJ1-5; a possible D gene is TRBD1 (5 bases). Germline lookup yields CDR1 MGHRA and CDR2 YSYEKL. The CDR3 consists of 13 residues. The ends were cut back, 1 base at V and 6 bases at J, with 7 bases in the middle. The CDR3 is CASSQVGGQPQHF. The CDR3 DNA reads TGCGCCAGCAGCCAAGTGGGGGGTCAGCCCCAGCATTTT.

The chain recombines TRBV20-1 with TRBJ2-1; 7 bases are shared with TRBD2. This CDR3 has 13 amino acids. V trimming: 6 bases; J trimming: 3 bases; junction bases outside the gene matches: 5. Germline V gene lookup returns CDR1 DFQATT and CDR2 SNEGSKA (reference sequence). CDR3: CSAALADYNEQFF. CDR3 sequence (DNA): TGCAGTGCCGCTCTAGCGGACTACAATGAGCAGTTCTTC.

Only a few counts were recorded for this clonotype. The chain carries TRBV9 and TRBJ2-5; no clear D. The germline V gene encodes CDR1 SGDLS and CDR2 YYNGEE. This CDR3 has 13 residues. The V gene lost 0 bases and the J gene lost 3 bases, with 6 bases spanning the gap. The CDR3 nucleotides read TGTGCCAGCAGCGTAGGCGGAAAAGAGACCCAGTACTTC. Amino acid sequence: CASSVGGKETQYF. Filled out from reference TRBV9 and TRBJ2-5, the complete variable domain reads DSGVTQTPKHLITATGQRVTLRCSPRSGDLSVYWYQQSLDQGLQFLIQYYNGEERAKGNILERFSAQQFPDLHSELNLSSLELGDSALYFCASSVGGKETQYFGPGTRLLVL.

This clonotype turned up a few times. This chain's CDR3 is CASKPQGAYATNEKLFF. The CDR3 nucleotides are TGTGCCAGCAAGCCCCAGGGGGCCTACGCAACTAATGAAAAACTGTTTTTT. The chain carries TRBV28 and TRBJ1-4, with 8 bases identical to TRBD1. V dropped 7 bases and J dropped 0; count of bases not matched to a gene: 10. Per germline, CDR1 MDHEN and CDR2 SYDVKM. The CDR3 consists of 17 residues.

There are a few counts of this clonotype. The genes are TRBV6-5 and TRBJ2-5; 7 nucleotides agree with TRBD2. CDR1 is MNHEY and CDR2 is SVGAGI in the germline V gene. The CDR3 is 13 residues long. The V segment lost 6 bases and the J segment 7 bases; nucleotides outside the gene matches: 8. This CDR3 reads CASSSGLSVTQYF. CDR3 DNA sequence: TGTGCCAGCAGCTCGGGACTATCTGTGACCCAGTACTTC.

This clonotype appeared many times. The chain employs TRBV5-5 and TRBJ1-6, with unresolved D. The V end lost 1 base, the J end lost 15 bases, and 14 bases lay between the germline ends. CDR1 and CDR2 (germline): SGHKS, YYEKEE (reference sequence). The CDR3 extends over 13 amino acids. CDR3 sequence (DNA): TGTGCCAGCAGCTTGAGACTGGACTCATACCTCCACTTT. Translating gives CASSLRLDSYLHF.

This clonotype was picked up many times. The rearrangement uses TRBV28 and TRBJ1-1; D gene uncertain. The CDR3 runs 12 residues. Germline V gene data show CDR1 as MDHEN and CDR2 as SYDVKM. The V end was cut by 4 bases, the J end by 0 bases, with 3 bases between. CDR3 coding DNA: TGTGCCAGCAGTTACGTGAACACTGAAGCTTTCTTT. This translates into CASSYVNTEAFF.

This clonotype showed up many times. This rearrangement joins TRBV28 to TRBJ2-7; TRBD1 is a possible D gene (6 bases). Germline V gene lookup returns CDR1 MDHEN and CDR2 SYDVKM. V dropped 5 bases and J dropped 5 bases, with 13 bases sitting between them. CDR3 length equals 13 residues. The CDR3 spells CASSNSRGHEQYF. In nucleotides, the CDR3 is TGTGCCAGCAGTAATTCCAGGGGCCACGAGCAGTACTTC.

This clonotype was detected ten times or more. This chain links TRBV11-3 with TRBJ2-1; tentatively, D is TRBD2 (6 bases). V lost 0 bases, J lost 7 bases, and 7 bases lay in between. This CDR3 is 13 amino acids long. Germline values: CDR1 SGHNT, CDR2 YENEEA. The CDR3: CASSLEEGNEQFF. Written as DNA, the CDR3 is TGTGCCAGCAGCTTAGAGGAGGGAAATGAGCAGTTCTTC.

This clonotype occurred many times. The rearrangement joins TRBV20-1 to TRBJ1-2; TRBD1 aligns across 8 bases. CDR3 length: 14 amino acids. Germline V gene lookup returns CDR1 DFQATT and CDR2 SNEGSKA (reference sequence). V gave up 6 bases and J gave up 5 bases; unmatched junction bases: 11. The CDR3 nucleotides are TGCAGTGCAAAAGACAGGGGCGAGCGGTATGGCTACACCTTC. Translated, it gives CSAKDRGERYGYTF.

CDR3 sequence (DNA): TGTGCCAGCAGCTTATACGGGGAGCTGTTTTTT. Translation: CASSLYGELFF. This chain connects TRBV7-2 to TRBJ2-2; no reliable D call. V lost 2 bases and J lost 7, with 2 bases in between. Germline V gives CDR1 SGHTA, CDR2 FQGNSA. CDR3 length: 11 residues.

In its sample, this clonotype was seen many times. The rearrangement joins TRBV19 to TRBJ2-5, with D unresolved. The CDR3 has 19 amino acids. CDR1 and CDR2 from the germline V gene are LNHDA and SQIVND (reference sequence). The V end lost 2 bases, the J end lost 5 bases, and 27 bases lay between the germline ends. DNA of the CDR3: TGTGCCAGTAGTATAAGGCTCACCGGGTCATGGGCCCGCCGGGAGACCCAGTACTTC. Its translation: CASSIRLTGSWARRETQYF. Full variable domain (remainder filled in from reference TRBV19 and TRBJ2-5): DGGITQSPKYLFRKEGQNVTLSCEQNLNHDAMYWYRQDPGQGLRLIYYSQIVNDFQKGDIAEGYSVSREKKESFPLTVTSAQKNPTAFYLCASSIRLTGSWARRETQYFGPGTRLLVL.

V and J are TRBV6-2 or TRBV6-3 and TRBJ2-5; D is unresolved. This CDR3 spans 13 amino acids. CDR1 MNHEY and CDR2 SVGEGT come from the germline V gene. V was pared by 3 bases and J by 7 bases, with 12 bases between. CDR3 residues: CASSYSPAVTQYF. In DNA form, the CDR3 reads TGTGCCAGCAGTTATTCCCCGGCTGTGACCCAGTACTTC.

This clonotype was picked up many times. V gene TRBV2 combines with J gene TRBJ2-4; the D gene is possibly TRBD2 (6 bases). There are 14 residues in the CDR3. The V gene's germline CDR1 is SNHLY and CDR2 FYNNEI. Trimming took 7 bases from V and 5 from J, leaving 15 bases between them. The CDR3 reads CASTGLKFENIQYF. The CDR3 coding sequence is TGTGCCAGCACGGGACTGAAATTTGAAAACATTCAGTACTTC. Based on the CDR3 plus reference TRBV2 and TRBJ2-4, the full variable domain is EPEVTQTPSHQVTQMGQEVILRCVPISNHLYFYWYRQILGQKVEFLVSFYNNEISEKSEIFDDQFSVERPDGSNFTLKIRSTKLEDSAMYFCASTGLKFENIQYFGAGTRLSVL.

This clonotype was seen ten or more times. The chain employs TRBV6-6 and TRBJ1-1, with D unclear. V was clipped by 5 bases and J by 1 base, with 14 bases between them. The length of the CDR3 is 15 residues. The V gene's germline CDR1 is MNHNY and CDR2 SVGAGI (reference sequence). CDR3 amino acids: CASSEGRSGNTEAFF. Written as DNA, the CDR3 is TGTGCCAGCAGTGAAGGACGATCCGGGAACACTGAAGCTTTCTTT.

This clonotype showed up just a few times. V gene TRBV20-1 combines with J gene TRBJ2-2; D is possibly TRBD2 (7 bases). Trimming removed 2 bases from V and 8 bases from J, with 12 bases in between. Germline V gives CDR1 DFQATT, CDR2 SNEGSKA (reference sequence). The CDR3 has 13 amino acids. CDR3 loop: CSARRGAAGELFF. The CDR3 nucleotides are TGCAGTGCTAGACGGGGGGCGGCAGGGGAGCTGTTTTTT.

This clonotype was seen a handful of times. The V call is TRBV29-1, the J call TRBJ1-6; 9 positions match TRBD1. Trimming cost V 7 bases and J 9 bases; bases outside gene matches: 4. The CDR3 is 12 residues long. Germline V lookup: CDR1 SQVTM, CDR2 ANQGSEA. This chain's CDR3 is CSGTGEVSPLHF. The DNA of the CDR3 is TGCAGCGGGACAGGGGAGGTTTCACCCCTCCACTTT.

This clonotype was seen at least ten times. This chain connects TRBV20-1 to TRBJ2-2; D call uncertain. V was clipped by 0 bases and J by 6 bases, with 14 bases between them. CDR1 and CDR2 from the germline V gene are DFQATT and SNEGSKA (reference sequence). The CDR3 extends over 15 amino acids. CDR3 in amino acids: CSARDFGRRPGELFF. In nucleotides, the CDR3 is TGCAGTGCTAGAGACTTCGGACGGCGGCCCGGGGAGCTGTTTTTT.

There are many counts of this clonotype. This sequence joins TRBV6-2 or TRBV6-3 and TRBJ1-4, with a weak D call TRBD1 (6 bases). The V gene's germline CDR1 is MNHEY and CDR2 SVGEGT. This CDR3 is 13 amino acids long. The V end lost 6 bases, the J end lost 7 bases, and 12 bases lay between the germline ends. The CDR3 region is CASSTMGAEKLFF. CDR3 DNA sequence: TGTGCCAGCAGCACCATGGGGGCTGAAAAACTGTTTTTT.

This clonotype was seen a handful of times. The V gene is TRBV5-8, the J gene TRBJ1-1, with D possibly being TRBD1 (5 bases). Trimming took 0 bases from V and 10 from J, leaving 16 bases between them. Germline V lookup: CDR1 SGHTS, CDR2 YDEGEE. This CDR3 has 14 residues. The CDR3 coding sequence is TGTGCCAGCAGCTTGGATCGAGGGGCTCTAAGAGCTTTCTTT. It yields the protein CASSLDRGALRAFF.